Listed here are 9 T cell receptor beta chains from one sample, sequenced in a study of T cell clonality in common variable immunodeficiency. The assay was immunoSEQ multiplex PCR, and TCRdb's table has in-frame clones only and misses some. Altogether roughly 48,000 clones were found in the sample, and no singletons occur. Source material: peripheral blood mononuclear cells. The receptors were gathered from a person aged 18 to 75 in good health.

Details on this clone: The read terminates 3 residues before the CDR3 end, so the remaining end is supplied by the germline J gene. This chain connects TRBV7-8 to TRBJ2-2; 9 nucleotides agree with TRBD2. The CDR3 covers 16 residues. CDR1 and CDR2 from the germline V gene are SGHVS and FQNEAQ. The junction had 6 bases not matched to a gene; V was cut back by 2 bases and J by 5 bases. This CDR3 reads CASSLLTSGLTGELFF. Incomplete CDR3 DNA: TGTGCCAGCAGCTTACTAACTAGCGGGTTGACCGGGGAG.

Ten or more counts support this clone. Coverage ceases 3 residues before the CDR3 finishes, and the germline J gene fills in the end. The rearrangement joins TRBV6-2 or TRBV6-3 to TRBJ1-4; D ambiguous. The CDR3 runs 11 residues. Germline V gene lookup returns CDR1 MNHEY and CDR2 SVGEGT. The CDR3 region is CASSNERGLFF. The sequenced part of the CDR3 DNA is TGTGCCAGCAGTAATGAGAGAGGA.

A note on this clone: The read stops 3 residues short of the end of the CDR3; the missing end is completed from the germline J gene. The rearrangement joins TRBV13 to TRBJ2-5; D possibly corresponds to TRBD2 (5 bases). V lost 4 bases to trimming and J lost 1 base, with 16 bases between them. Germline V gene sequence: CDR1 PRHDT, CDR2 FYEKMQ (reference sequence). The CDR3 consists of 16 residues. CDR3 residues: CASSSGGLKPQETQYF. Partial CDR3 DNA: TGTGCCAGCAGCTCCGGTGGACTCAAGCCCCAAGAGACC.

On this clone itself: The read ends 3 residues early relative to the CDR3; the germline J gene fills the gap. The gene calls are TRBV19 and TRBJ1-2; no firm D call. Germline assignment: CDR1 LNHDA and CDR2 SQIVND (reference sequence). The CDR3 length is 13 residues. Trimming stripped 3 bases from V and 7 bases from J, with 12 bases between. CDR3 loop: CASSISGCCGYTF. The sequenced part of the CDR3 DNA is TGTGCCAGTAGTATCTCCGGGTGCTGTGGC.

This clone was found many times. Read sequence stops 3 residues before the CDR3 end, and the germline J gene provides the missing end. The rearrangement joins TRBV2 to TRBJ2-5; no firm D call. Trimming removed 6 bases from V and 3 bases from J, with 5 bases in between. The CDR3 covers 11 residues. Germline lookup yields CDR1 SNHLY and CDR2 FYNNEI. The covered CDR3 bases are TGTGCCAGCAGAAAGGAAGAGACC. Its protein product is CASRKEET. Given in full, the CDR3 is CASRKEETQYF. The variable domain in full, with the rest retrieved from reference TRBV2 and TRBJ2-5, is EPEVTQTPSHQVTQMGQEVILRCVPISNHLYFYWYRQILGQKVEFLVSFYNNEISEKSEIFDDQFSVERPDGSNFTLKIRSTKLEDSAMYFCASRKEETQYFGPGTRLLVL.

This clone has more than one count but fewer than ten. The read falls 3 residues short of the CDR3 end, and the missing part is taken from the germline J gene. J is TRBJ1-2 and V is TRBV7-3; a possible D gene is TRBD1 (5 bases). There are 14 residues in the CDR3. Per germline, CDR1 SGHTA and CDR2 FQGTGA. CDR3 bases read: TGTGCCAGCAGCTTGCGCGGGGCTTACAATGAC. This translates into CASSLRGAYND. The entire CDR3 protein reads CASSLRGAYNDYTF.

This clone appeared many times. The read stops 3 residues short of the end of the CDR3; the missing end is completed from the germline J gene. The chain combines TRBV12-3 or TRBV12-4 with TRBJ2-1, with unresolved D. The V end was cut by 6 bases, the J end by 0 bases, with 12 bases between. The CDR3 is 15 amino acids. The CDR3 loop is CASSPVVSSYNEQFF. The sequenced part of the CDR3 DNA is TGTGCCAGCAGCCCGGTGGTGAGCTCCTACAATGAG.

In its sample, this clone was seen many times. The read comes to an end 3 residues before the CDR3 does, leaving the germline J gene to fill in the end. The chain couples TRBV18 to TRBJ2-1, with TRBD2 matching over 16 bases. The V gene's germline CDR1 is KGHSH and CDR2 LQKENI. After removal of 2 bases from V and 9 bases from J, the junction contained 4 bases not matched to a gene. The CDR3 spans 16 residues. CDR3 loop: CASSPLGLAGGGEQFF. The covered CDR3 bases are TGTGCCAGCTCACCATTGGGACTAGCGGGAGGGGGTGAG.

This clone was seen at least ten times. The read ends 3 residues shy of where the CDR3 ends; the end is completed using the germline J gene. The rearrangement uses TRBV14 and TRBJ2-7; D is ambiguous. The ends were cut back, 2 bases at V and 2 bases at J, with 7 bases in the middle. From germline, CDR1 is SGHDN and CDR2 FVKESK. The CDR3 consists of 13 residues. Here the CDR3 reads CASSQIQAYEQYF. The CDR3 DNA, read in part, is TGTGCCAGCAGCCAAATTCAGGCCTACGAG.